This TCR beta chain came from a study of T cells after yellow fever vaccination (dated by TCRdb to between 2017 and 2020). For the wider study: The SMART-Seq v4 Ultra Low Input RNA kit was used to prepare libraries from fractions with low cell numbers. To follow T-cell clones before and after both primary and booster YFV17D yellow fever vaccination, bulk TCR alpha and beta repertoires underwent longitudinal sequencing. Two healthy male donors made up the cohort, one aged 18 to 29 years and the other aged 30 to 40 years. Bulk PBMC replicates and cell subsets were isolated from blood drawn at multiple timepoints before and after both primary and secondary immunization.

What the research found in general, with its limitations: FACS-sorted repertoires could contain abundant contaminating clonotypes from the bulk population, so computational filtering was required. After the booster, most clones that had expanded after primary vaccination were detected again (around 97% of CD4 and 88% of CD8), suggesting broad maintenance of memory. A small share of clonotypes occurred in both CD4 and CD8 compartments, likely arising from convergent recombination. Because the study included only a couple of donors, the extent to which the findings can be generalized is limited. Compared with the primary T-cell response, the secondary T-cell response was faster but weaker, reaching its peak on day 5 rather than on day 15.

This clonotype was seen more than once but under ten times. Its specific antigen is unknown. Base-call qualities are not available, and no considerably larger clone is one nucleotide away. The sample was run on an Illumina NovaSeq 6000. Synthesis of TCR cDNA relied on 5'RACE template switching, a step that introduced a universal primer site along with unique molecular identifiers. Priming for cDNA synthesis came from both the TCR alpha and TCR beta constant segments. Two PCR steps were used to amplify libraries, with sample barcodes and sequencing adapters being added in the second step. Libraries were sequenced on Illumina HiSeq 2500 (2x100 bp) or NovaSeq (2x150 bp). The study's processing was this. Demultiplexing of reads and collapsing into UMI consensus sequences were performed with MIGEC, and V(D)J alignment was carried out with MiXCR. Using edgeR on replicate PBMC samples, clonotypes were called vaccine-responding if FDR was below 0.01 and the log2 fold change was above 5 up to day 15. Each bulk clonotype was labeled CD4 or CD8 based on which sequenced repertoire, CD4 or CD8, contained the clonotype at higher abundance. TCRdb took the public reads, trimmed them with fastp at Q25, ran MiXCR for clone calling and kept in-frame beta chains. Entries are consolidated by CDR3 protein sequence, retaining the most common genes and DNA. The V and J calls here are based on TCRdb, not the publication. The sample has fewer than 350,000 distinct CDR3 sequences on record, 4% to 5.5% of them singletons. Of the sample, roughly a fifth falls within the top ten clones.

Via the germline V gene, CDR1 is SGHAT and CDR2 FQNNGV. V loses 1 base of germline sequence and J loses 9 bases, and the interval between the two ends is 10 bases. The CDR3, from cysteine to phenylalanine, totals 13 residues. Only the CDR3 portion is preserved as DNA: 39 bases, with reading frame beginning at the first base. The treatment or condition label, read with the paper, signifies: live attenuated yellow fever vaccine strain. At every blood-draw timepoint, two biological replicates of bulk PBMCs were collected. A standard Ficoll-Paque protocol was used to isolate PBMCs from peripheral blood. RNA was extracted with TriZol from bulk PBMCs, CD4 and CD8 fractions, and dextramer-positive and dextramer-negative fractions.

This TCR came from a young man who received the YFV17D yellow fever vaccine. The chain links TRBV11-2 with TRBJ2-1; the D gene cannot be resolved reliably. The sample here was PBMCs, taken 15 days after the yellow fever booster vaccination. The sequence in DNA is TGTGCCAGCAGCTTAGGATTGAACAGTGAGCAGTTCTTC. This is translated as CASSLGLNSEQFF.